A selection of T cell receptor beta chains follows, all from one sample in a study of cytomegalovirus exposure and HLA in healthy donors. Repertoires were generated with immunoSEQ multiplex PCR, while TCRdb's copy carries only in-frame clones and drops some. This repertoire shows more than 100,000 clones, 79% found once; its top ten account for approximately 4.3%. The sequenced sample consisted of PBMCs. These receptors were taken from a man aged 50 to 60 in good health and CMV-seropositive. Both conserved end residues are part of each CDR3. The D gene is left open where the match is weak. Size tells how often a clone was seen (once, few, many) or the class of an expanded clone, and some rows leave it out.

CDR3: CASSYDRGGEQYF
DNA: TGTGCCAGCAGTTATGACAGGGGAGGCGAGCAGTACTTC
length: 13
D: TRBD1
J: TRBJ2-7
size: NA
V: TRBV6-5

CDR3: CASSSQGNTGELFF
DNA: TGCGCCAGCAGCTCACAGGGGAACACCGGGGAGCTGTTTTTT
length: 14
D: NA
J: TRBJ2-2
size: NA
V: TRBV5-1

CDR3: CASSESGGRDYEQYF
DNA: TGTGCCAGCAGTGAATCTGGCGGGAGAGACTACGAGCAGTACTTC
length: 15
D: TRBD2
J: TRBJ2-7
size: NA
V: TRBV25-1

CDR3: CASSLDTLSYEQYF
DNA: TGTGCCAGCAGCTTAGACACCCTCTCCTACGAGCAGTACTTC
length: 14
D: NA
J: TRBJ2-7
size: NA
V: TRBV11-1

CDR3: CASSPHSIRGDGNTEAFF
DNA: TGTGCCAGCTCACCACATTCTATTCGGGGGGACGGGAACACTGAAGCTTTCTTT
length: 18
D: NA
J: TRBJ1-1
size: NA
V: TRBV18

CDR3: CASSLSSGVRTDTQYF
DNA: TGTGCCAGCAGTTTATCGTCGGGAGTGCGCACAGATACGCAGTATTTT
length: 16
D: NA
J: TRBJ2-3
size: few
V: TRBV28

CDR3: CASQRDRVIGELFF
DNA: TGTGCCAGCCAGCGAGACAGGGTGATCGGGGAGCTGTTTTTT
length: 14
D: TRBD1
J: TRBJ2-2
size: few
V: TRBV11-2

CDR3: CASSSVAANTGELFF
DNA: TGTGCCAGCAGCTCCGTAGCAGCGAACACCGGGGAGCTGTTTTTT
length: 15
D: NA
J: TRBJ2-2
size: few
V: TRBV4-2

CDR3: CASSMTRGPRPEAFF
DNA: TGTGCCAGTAGTATGACCCGGGGTCCTAGGCCTGAAGCTTTCTTT
length: 15
D: NA
J: TRBJ1-1
size: NA
V: TRBV19

CDR3: CASSFPTSGSYEQYF
DNA: TGTGCCAGCAGCTTCCCGACTAGCGGGAGTTACGAGCAGTACTTC
length: 15
D: TRBD2
J: TRBJ2-7
size: NA
V: TRBV28

CDR3: CASSGGHSYNEQFF
DNA: TGTGCCAGCAGCGGGGGACACTCCTACAATGAGCAGTTCTTC
length: 14
D: NA
J: TRBJ2-1
size: NA
V: TRBV9

CDR3: CASSEIITGHRSGANVLTF
DNA: TGTGCCAGCAGTGAGATTATAACAGGCCACCGCTCTGGGGCCAACGTCCTGACTTTC
length: 19
D: NA
J: TRBJ2-6
size: NA
V: TRBV6-1

CDR3: CASSLLDDFGGEQYF
DNA: TGTGCCAGCAGCTTACTCGATGACTTCGGGGGTGAGCAGTACTTC
length: 15
D: NA
J: TRBJ2-7
size: NA
V: TRBV7-9

CDR3: CASSLGSRGIQPQHF
DNA: TGTGCCAGCAGCTTAGGGTCGCGGGGGATACAGCCCCAGCATTTT
length: 15
D: NA
J: TRBJ1-5
size: NA
V: TRBV7-8

CDR3: CASNLGGQSYEQYF
DNA: TGTGCCAGCAACCTAGGGGGACAATCCTACGAGCAGTACTTC
length: 14
D: NA
J: TRBJ2-7
size: NA
V: TRBV6-1

CDR3: CAWRGDRPNTGELFF
DNA: TGTGCCTGGAGAGGGGACAGACCGAACACCGGGGAGCTGTTTTTT
length: 15
D: TRBD1
J: TRBJ2-2
size: NA
V: TRBV30

CDR3: CTSSLARGRTDTQYF
DNA: TGCACCAGCAGCTTGGCCAGGGGGCGCACAGATACGCAGTATTTT
length: 15
D: TRBD1
J: TRBJ2-3
size: NA
V: TRBV5-1

CDR3: CASSLRQDTDTQYF
DNA: TGTGCCAGCTCATTACGACAGGATACAGATACGCAGTATTTT
length: 14
D: NA
J: TRBJ2-3
size: NA
V: TRBV18

CDR3: CASSLVGGTQYF
DNA: TGTGCCAGCAGCTTAGTAGGGGGGACCCAGTACTTC
length: 12
D: NA
J: TRBJ2-5
size: NA
V: TRBV7-2

CDR3: CASSFGRDGELFF
DNA: TGTGCCAGCAGCTTCGGACGGGACGGGGAGCTGTTTTTT
length: 13
D: NA
J: TRBJ2-2
size: NA
V: TRBV7-9

CDR3: CASSQDRTGLNTEAFF
DNA: TGCGCCAGCAGCCAAGATAGGACAGGATTGAACACTGAAGCTTTCTTT
length: 16
D: TRBD1
J: TRBJ1-1
size: once
V: TRBV4-3

CDR3: CASSQDEGTGFYSNQPQHF
DNA: TGCGCCAGCAGCCAAGATGAGGGGACAGGGTTTTATAGCAATCAGCCCCAGCATTTT
length: 19
D: TRBD1
J: TRBJ1-5
size: NA
V: TRBV4-1

CDR3: CATGGVGTEAFF
DNA: TGTGCCACCGGGGGGGTGGGCACTGAAGCTTTCTTT
length: 12
D: NA
J: TRBJ1-1
size: NA
V: TRBV10-3

CDR3: CATSDFSKGTDTQYF
DNA: TGTGCCACCAGCGACTTTTCGAAGGGGACAGATACGCAGTATTTT
length: 15
D: NA
J: TRBJ2-3
size: NA
V: TRBV15

CDR3: CASSLGTATDTQYF
DNA: TGTGCCAGCAGCTTAGGGACAGCCACAGATACGCAGTATTTT
length: 14
D: NA
J: TRBJ2-3
size: once
V: TRBV11-2

CDR3: CASSVIAGANVLTF
DNA: TGTGCCAGCAGTGTTATAGCTGGGGCCAACGTCCTGACTTTC
length: 14
D: NA
J: TRBJ2-6
size: NA
V: TRBV6-4

CDR3: CASSLGTGYEQYF
DNA: TGTGCCAGCAGTTTAGGGACAGGCTACGAGCAGTACTTC
length: 13
D: TRBD1
J: TRBJ2-7
size: NA
V: TRBV28

CDR3: CASIRTPGGGETQYF
DNA: TGTGCCAGCATCCGTACTCCGGGAGGGGGGGAGACCCAGTACTTC
length: 15
D: TRBD2
J: TRBJ2-5
size: NA
V: TRBV5-4

CDR3: CASSVIAASTDTQYF
DNA: TGTGCCAGCAGCGTCATTGCGGCGAGCACAGATACGCAGTATTTT
length: 15
D: NA
J: TRBJ2-3
size: NA
V: TRBV9

CDR3: CASSLAGGYEQYF
DNA: TGTGCCAGCAGCTTAGCCGGCGGTTACGAGCAGTACTTC
length: 13
D: NA
J: TRBJ2-7
size: NA
V: TRBV7-9

CDR3: CASSQEGGRPSGAFF
DNA: TGCGCCAGCAGCCAAGAGGGGGGGAGGCCGTCTGGGGCTTTCTTT
length: 15
D: NA
J: TRBJ1-1
size: NA
V: TRBV4-3

CDR3: CASSFNLGGRTEAFF
DNA: TGTGCCAGCAGCTTTAACCTGGGAGGGAGGACTGAAGCTTTCTTT
length: 15
D: NA
J: TRBJ1-1
size: NA
V: TRBV11-2

CDR3: CASSWPGTKNEQFF
DNA: TGTGCCAGCAGTTGGCCGGGAACCAAGAATGAGCAGTTCTTC
length: 14
D: NA
J: TRBJ2-1
size: NA
V: TRBV28

CDR3: CASSKAGESHEQYF
DNA: TGTGCCAGCAGCAAAGCGGGAGAAAGTCACGAGCAGTACTTC
length: 14
D: TRBD2
J: TRBJ2-7
size: NA
V: TRBV28

CDR3: CASSEAGRDTQYF
DNA: TGTGCCAGCAGTGAAGCGGGAAGAGATACGCAGTATTTT
length: 13
D: NA
J: TRBJ2-3
size: few
V: TRBV25-1

CDR3: CASSLSGRKETQYF
DNA: TGCGCCAGCAGCTTGAGTGGGAGGAAGGAGACCCAGTACTTC
length: 14
D: NA
J: TRBJ2-5
size: once
V: TRBV5-1

CDR3: CASSIGHESYSSYNEQFF
DNA: TGTGCCAGTAGTATAGGTCATGAGTCATACAGCTCCTACAATGAGCAGTTCTTC
length: 18
D: NA
J: TRBJ2-1
size: NA
V: TRBV19

CDR3: CASSEFPLAGGHEQFF
DNA: TGCGCCAGCAGTGAGTTTCCCCTAGCGGGAGGGCATGAGCAGTTCTTC
length: 16
D: TRBD2
J: TRBJ2-1
size: NA
V: TRBV10-1

CDR3: CATSRAIRTLLAGANEQFF
DNA: TGTGCCACCAGCAGAGCAATCCGGACCCTACTAGCGGGAGCTAATGAGCAGTTCTTC
length: 19
D: TRBD2
J: TRBJ2-1
size: NA
V: TRBV15

CDR3: CASSLDGRGRADTQYF
DNA: TGTGCCAGCAGCTTGGACGGCAGGGGAAGGGCAGATACGCAGTATTTT
length: 16
D: NA
J: TRBJ2-3
size: NA
V: TRBV5-6

CDR3: CASTPPSGSFMSLYNEQFF
DNA: TGTGCCAGCACCCCCCCTAGCGGGAGTTTTATGTCGTTGTACAATGAGCAGTTCTTC
length: 19
D: TRBD2
J: TRBJ2-1
size: NA
V: TRBV27

CDR3: CASISGTGVAQYF
DNA: TGTGCCTCGATCTCCGGGACAGGGGTAGCGCAGTACTTC
length: 13
D: TRBD1
J: TRBJ2-7
size: NA
V: TRBV28

CDR3: CASTRDRASYEQYF
DNA: TGTGCCAGCACCCGCGACAGGGCCTCCTACGAGCAGTACTTC
length: 14
D: TRBD1
J: TRBJ2-7
size: NA
V: TRBV11-2

CDR3: CASSIGGTGELFF
DNA: TGTGCCAGTAGTATAGGAGGGACCGGGGAGCTGTTTTTT
length: 13
D: NA
J: TRBJ2-2
size: NA
V: TRBV19

CDR3: CASSLIAYEQFF
DNA: TGTGCCAGCAGCTTAATAGCCTATGAGCAGTTCTTC
length: 12
D: NA
J: TRBJ2-1
size: few
V: TRBV11-2

CDR3: CASSQDVGQGEKLFF
DNA: TGCGCCAGCAGCCAAGATGTTGGACAGGGGGAAAAACTGTTTTTT
length: 15
D: TRBD1
J: TRBJ1-4
size: once
V: TRBV4-1